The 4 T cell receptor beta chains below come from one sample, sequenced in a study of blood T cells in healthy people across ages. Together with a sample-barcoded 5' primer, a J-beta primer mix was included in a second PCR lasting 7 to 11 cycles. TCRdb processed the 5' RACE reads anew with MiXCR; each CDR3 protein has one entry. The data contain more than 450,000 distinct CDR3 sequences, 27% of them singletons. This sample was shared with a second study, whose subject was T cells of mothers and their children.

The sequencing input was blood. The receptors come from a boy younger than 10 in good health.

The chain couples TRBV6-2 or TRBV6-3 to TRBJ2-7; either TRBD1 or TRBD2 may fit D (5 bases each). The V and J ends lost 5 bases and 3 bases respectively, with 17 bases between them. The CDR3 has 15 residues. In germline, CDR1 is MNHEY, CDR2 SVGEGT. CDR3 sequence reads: CASSLIGTSNYEQYF. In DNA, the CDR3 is TGTGCCAGCAGTCTCATAGGGACGTCGAACTACGAGCAGTACTTC.

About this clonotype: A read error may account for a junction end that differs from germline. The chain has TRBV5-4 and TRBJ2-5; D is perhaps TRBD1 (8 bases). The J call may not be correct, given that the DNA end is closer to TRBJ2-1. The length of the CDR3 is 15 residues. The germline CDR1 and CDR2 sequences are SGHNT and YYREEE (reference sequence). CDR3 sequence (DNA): TGTGCCAGCAGCTCAGCGGGACAGGAATACAATGGGCAGTTCTTC. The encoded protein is CASSSAGQEYNGQFF.

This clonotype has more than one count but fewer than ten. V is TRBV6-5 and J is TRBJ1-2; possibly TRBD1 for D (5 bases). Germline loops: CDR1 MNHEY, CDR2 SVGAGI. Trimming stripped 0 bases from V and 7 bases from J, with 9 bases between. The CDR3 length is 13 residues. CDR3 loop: CASSYSSGAGYTF. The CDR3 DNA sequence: TGTGCCAGCAGTTACTCGTCCGGGGCTGGCTACACCTTC.

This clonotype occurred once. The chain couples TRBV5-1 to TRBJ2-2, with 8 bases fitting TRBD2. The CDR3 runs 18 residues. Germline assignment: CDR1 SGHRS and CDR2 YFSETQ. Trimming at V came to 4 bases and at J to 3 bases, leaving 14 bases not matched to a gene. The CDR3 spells CASSLVYLAGAYTGELFF. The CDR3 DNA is TGCGCCAGCAGCCTTGTGTATCTAGCGGGTGCCTACACCGGGGAGCTGTTTTTT.